This is a list of T cell receptor beta chains from one sample in a study of T cells in Graves' hyperthyroidism and ophthalmopathy. TCRdb re-called the multiplex PCR reads through MiXCR, storing one row per CDR3 protein. The sample gives hundreds of thousands of distinct CDR3 sequences, 11% to 15% of which show up once; about a tenth is in the top ten. Sequences were obtained from blood. Receptors were obtained from a woman between 18 and 30 years old with Graves' hyperthyroidism. Each CDR3 is given with its conserved first and last residue. The D gene is left open where the match is weak. Size is omitted from some rows. Given values are once, few, many or a class for expanded clones.

j_call clone_size d_call v_call cdr3_nt cdr3_aa
TRBJ2-1 many - TRBV12-5 TGTGCTAGTGGTTTGGCGCCCCCAGGGCCAAGCATCGATGAGCAGTTCTTC CASGLAPPGPSIDEQFF
TRBJ1-1 many - TRBV20-1 TGCAGTGCTACCGTAGGGGCGAACACTGAAGCTTTCTTT CSATVGANTEAFF
TRBJ2-7 - TRBD2 TRBV11-3 TGTGCCAGCAGCCCCCATAGCGGGAGGGGGTCCTACGAGCAGTACTTC CASSPHSGRGSYEQYF
TRBJ1-4 few TRBD1 TRBV28 TGTGCCAGCACCGGACAGGGCGCCGGTACAACTAATGAAAAACTGTTTTTT CASTGQGAGTTNEKLFF
TRBJ1-4 - - TRBV10-3 TGTGCCATCAGTGAGACGGGCGATGAAAAACTGTTTTTT CAISETGDEKLFF
TRBJ2-6 - - TRBV6-1 TGTGCCAGCAGGGACATGACCATCGCCGGAGGCCAAATTCTGGCTGGGGCCAACGTCCTGACTTTC CASRDMTIAGGQILAGANVLTF
TRBJ2-2 many - TRBV28 TGTGCCAGCAGTCCCGGACGGATTACGAACACCGGGGAGCTGTTTTTT CASSPGRITNTGELFF
TRBJ2-1 - TRBD2 TRBV29-1 TGCAGCGTTATGACTAGCGGGTCTTCCTACAATGAGCAGTTCTTC CSVMTSGSSYNEQFF
TRBJ2-3 many TRBD2 TRBV7-8 TGTGCCAGCAGCCGTAGCGGGAGGGCGTACACAGATACGCAGTATTTT CASSRSGRAYTDTQYF
TRBJ2-1 - - TRBV2 TGTGCCAGCAGTGAACGGTATCTTGAGCAGTTCTTC CASSERYLEQFF
TRBJ2-2 - - TRBV4-1 TGCGCCAGCAGCCCCCGAGCATCAGGGTCGACGGGCACCGGGGAGCTGTTTTTT CASSPRASGSTGTGELFF
TRBJ2-6 many - TRBV5-1 TGCGCCAGCAGCTTGGTAGGCAGTCAACCATACTCTGGGGCCAACGTCCTGACTTTC CASSLVGSQPYSGANVLTF
TRBJ2-5 many - TRBV7-2 TGTGCCAGCAGCCAGTATGGGGCTTCTGTTGGGACCCAGTACTTC CASSQYGASVGTQYF
TRBJ2-3 - TRBD2 TRBV6-1 TGTGCCGCTTCCTTGGGACTAGCGGGATCAGATACGCAGTATTTT CAASLGLAGSDTQYF
TRBJ2-7 few - TRBV11-3 TGTGCCAGCAGCTTGTCCTTCTTGGCTTCTCATGGGTACGAGCAGTACTTC CASSLSFLASHGYEQYF
TRBJ2-5 - TRBD1 TRBV20-1 TGCAGTGCTAGGGACAGGGCATATGTGGAGACCCAGTACTTC CSARDRAYVETQYF
TRBJ2-1 - - TRBV27 TGTGCCTGCAGTTTAGCAGGAGGCCCCTACAATGAGCAGTTCTTC CACSLAGGPYNEQFF
TRBJ2-5 few TRBD2 TRBV28 TGTGCCAGCAGTCCTAATAGCGGGAGTGGAGAGACCCAGTACTTC CASSPNSGSGETQYF
TRBJ2-7 many TRBD1 TRBV19 TGTGCCAGTAGCCCCATCCGAGGGACAGGGAGGCACGAGCAGTACTTC CASSPIRGTGRHEQYF
TRBJ2-1 many - TRBV13 TGTGCCAGCAGCCCGGGACCCCCCTGGGAGCAGTTCTTC CASSPGPPWEQFF
TRBJ2-7 - TRBD1 TRBV10-1 TGCGCCAGCAGTGAGGGGACAGGGGATAGCTCCTACGAGCAGTACTTC CASSEGTGDSSYEQYF
TRBJ1-1 many - TRBV12-3/TRBV12-4 TGTGCCAGCAGTTTAACCCGGGGGACTGAAGCTTTCTTT CASSLTRGTEAFF
TRBJ2-7 few TRBD1 TRBV7-9 TGTGCCAGCAGTTCCCCCGGACAGGAGACCTACGAGCAGTACTTC CASSSPGQETYEQYF
TRBJ2-6 - - TRBV7-3 TGTGCCAGCAGCTCCTCCGATATCGCCAACGTCCTGACTTTC CASSSSDIANVLTF
TRBJ1-6 many - TRBV18 TGTGCCAGCTCACCTGCGACAGCAAATTCACCCCTCCACTTT CASSPATANSPLHF
TRBJ2-1 many TRBD2 TRBV7-9 TGTGCCAGCAGCTTAGGAACTCTAGCGGGCGTCTCCTACAATGAGCAGTTCTTC CASSLGTLAGVSYNEQFF
TRBJ1-5 many - TRBV29-1 TGCAGCATCAGGGAAAGGTCAAATCAGCCCCAGCATTTT CSIRERSNQPQHF
TRBJ2-5 - TRBD2 TRBV28 TGTGCCAGCAACACTGGAGCGGGGACGAAAGAGACCCAGTACTTC CASNTGAGTKETQYF
TRBJ2-2 few TRBD1 TRBV2 TGTGCCAGTACAATCGACAGGGGCATCAACACCGGGGAGCTGTTTTTT CASTIDRGINTGELFF
TRBJ2-1 - TRBD2 TRBV4-3 TGCGCCAGCAGCCAAGAGGAGCGGGGGGCCTACAATGAGCAGTTCTTC CASSQEERGAYNEQFF
TRBJ1-5 - - TRBV27 TGTGCCAGCAGTTTACTTCCCAGGCCCCCTTGGCCCCAGCATTTT CASSLLPRPPWPQHF
TRBJ2-7 - - TRBV10-3 TGTGCCATCAGTGAGGAGGTAGAGGGCTACGAGCAGTACTTC CAISEEVEGYEQYF
TRBJ2-3 few TRBD2 TRBV10-3 TGTGCCATCAGTGAAGGACTAGCGGGAGTTGCAGATACGCAGTATTTT CAISEGLAGVADTQYF
TRBJ2-1 - TRBD1 TRBV7-9 TGTGCCAGCAGCTTAGAAGACAGGGGGATTCGCGATGAGCAGTTCTTC CASSLEDRGIRDEQFF
TRBJ2-7 few - TRBV6-5 TGTGCCAGCAGTTACGGGGGAAATGGGGCGGACGAGCAGTACTTC CASSYGGNGADEQYF
TRBJ1-2 many - TRBV29-1 TGCAGCGTGGACTCCGACGGCGTCTACTATGGCTACACCTTC CSVDSDGVYYGYTF
TRBJ2-1 few TRBD2 TRBV7-3 TGTGCCAGCAGCTTAATGGGACTAGCGGGAACCAATGAGCAGTTCTTC CASSLMGLAGTNEQFF
TRBJ1-5 many - TRBV20-1 TGCAGTGCTAGAGCCAGCAGCCTGGTTGTGGAGCCCCAGCATTTT CSARASSLVVEPQHF
TRBJ2-7 - - TRBV25-1 TGTGCCAGCAGTGAATGGGCTGGAAGCTCCTACGAGCAGTACTTC CASSEWAGSSYEQYF
TRBJ2-5 - - TRBV4-1 TGCGCCAGCAGCCAAGCTTCTACAGGGAACCAAGAGACCCAGTACTTC CASSQASTGNQETQYF